This T cell receptor beta chain was identified during a study of T cell repertoires in cytomegalovirus infection. Background on the study: As its CMV epitopes, the study selected recently identified HLA-C-restricted and well-studied HLA-B-restricted targets. Both a matching HLA type and CMV infection were indicated by public TCR beta signatures. Regarding the study as a whole: Clonotypes of TCR beta that were HLA-C-restricted and CMV-specific dominated the ex vivo response.

Details on this clonotype: Its antigen remains unidentified.

From the reads, TCRdb called clonotypes with MiXCR, one entry per CDR3 protein. The table has fewer than 950,000 distinct CDR3 sequences, 30% to 35% seen once; the top ten hold 9.5% to 15%. The CDR3 is made up of 17 amino acids. V lost 2 bases to trimming and J lost 5 bases; unmatched junction nucleotides: 11. CDR1 is MNHNS and CDR2 is SASEGT in the germline V gene. The receptor comes from a human donor in good health (CMV status not recorded). Some clones in this sample may be carry-over from other donors' samples. The sample was cultured CD8+ T cells from PBMCs, taken from culture after CMV antigen stimulation. The chain combines TRBV6-1 with TRBJ1-2, with 10 bases lining up with TRBD1. The CDR3 is CASSEYEMTGGEYGYTF. As DNA, the CDR3 is TGTGCCAGCAGTGAATACGAAATGACAGGGGGCGAATATGGCTACACCTTC.